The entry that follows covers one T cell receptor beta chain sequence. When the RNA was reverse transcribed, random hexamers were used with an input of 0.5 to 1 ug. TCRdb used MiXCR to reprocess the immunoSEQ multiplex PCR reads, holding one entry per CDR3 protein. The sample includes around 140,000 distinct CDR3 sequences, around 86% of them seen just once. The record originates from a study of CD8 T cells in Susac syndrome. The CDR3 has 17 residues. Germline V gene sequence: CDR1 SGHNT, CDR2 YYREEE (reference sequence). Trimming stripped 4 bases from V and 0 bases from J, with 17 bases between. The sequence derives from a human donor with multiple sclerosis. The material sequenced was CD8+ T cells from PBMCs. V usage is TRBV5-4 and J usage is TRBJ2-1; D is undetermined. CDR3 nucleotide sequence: TGTGCCAGCAGCGCCAACATAAAAAGGAGCTCCTACAATGAGCAGTTCTTC. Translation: CASSANIKRSSYNEQFF.